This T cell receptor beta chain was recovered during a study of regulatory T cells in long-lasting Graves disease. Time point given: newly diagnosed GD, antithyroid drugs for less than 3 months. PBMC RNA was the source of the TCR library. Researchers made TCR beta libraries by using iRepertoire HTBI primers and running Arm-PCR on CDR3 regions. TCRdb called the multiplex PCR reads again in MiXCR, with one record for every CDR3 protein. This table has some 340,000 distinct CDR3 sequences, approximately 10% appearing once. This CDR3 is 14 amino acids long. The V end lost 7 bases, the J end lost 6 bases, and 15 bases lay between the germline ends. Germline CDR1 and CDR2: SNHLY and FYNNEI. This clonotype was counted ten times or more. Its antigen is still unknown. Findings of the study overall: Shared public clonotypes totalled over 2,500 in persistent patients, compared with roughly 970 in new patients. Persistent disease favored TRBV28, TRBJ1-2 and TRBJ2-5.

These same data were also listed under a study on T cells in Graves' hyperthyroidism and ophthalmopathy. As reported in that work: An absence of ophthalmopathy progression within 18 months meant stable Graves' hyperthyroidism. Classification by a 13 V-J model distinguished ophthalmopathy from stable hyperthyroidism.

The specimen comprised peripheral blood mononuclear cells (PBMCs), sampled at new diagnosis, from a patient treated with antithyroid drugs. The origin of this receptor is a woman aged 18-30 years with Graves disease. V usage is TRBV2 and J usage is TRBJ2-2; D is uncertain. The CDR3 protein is CASKVPISPGELFF. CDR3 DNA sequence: TGTGCCAGCAAGGTCCCTATTTCACCCGGGGAGCTGTTTTTT.